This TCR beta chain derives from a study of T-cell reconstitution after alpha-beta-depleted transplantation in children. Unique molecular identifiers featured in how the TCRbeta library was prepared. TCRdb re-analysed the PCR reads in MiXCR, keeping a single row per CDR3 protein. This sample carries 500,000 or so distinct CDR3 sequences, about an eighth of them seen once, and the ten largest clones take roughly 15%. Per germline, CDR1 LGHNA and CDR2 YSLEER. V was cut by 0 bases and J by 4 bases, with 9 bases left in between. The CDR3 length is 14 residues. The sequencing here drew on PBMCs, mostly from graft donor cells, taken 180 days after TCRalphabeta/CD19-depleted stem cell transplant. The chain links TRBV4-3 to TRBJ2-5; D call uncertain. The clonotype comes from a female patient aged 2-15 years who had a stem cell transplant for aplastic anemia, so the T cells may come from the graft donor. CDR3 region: CASSQDLGSETQYF. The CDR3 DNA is TGCGCCAGCAGCCAAGATCTCGGTTCAGAGACCCAGTACTTC.